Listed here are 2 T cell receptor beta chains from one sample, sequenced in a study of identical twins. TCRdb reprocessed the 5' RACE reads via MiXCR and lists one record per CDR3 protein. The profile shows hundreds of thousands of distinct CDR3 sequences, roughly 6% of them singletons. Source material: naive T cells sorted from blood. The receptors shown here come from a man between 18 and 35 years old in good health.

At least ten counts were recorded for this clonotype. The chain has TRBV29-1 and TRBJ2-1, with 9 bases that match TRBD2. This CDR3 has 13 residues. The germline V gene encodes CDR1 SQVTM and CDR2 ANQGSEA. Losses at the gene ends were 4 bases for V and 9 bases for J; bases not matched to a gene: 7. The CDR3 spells CSVVAGGYGEQFF. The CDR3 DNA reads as TGCAGCGTTGTGGCGGGAGGGTACGGTGAGCAGTTCTTC.

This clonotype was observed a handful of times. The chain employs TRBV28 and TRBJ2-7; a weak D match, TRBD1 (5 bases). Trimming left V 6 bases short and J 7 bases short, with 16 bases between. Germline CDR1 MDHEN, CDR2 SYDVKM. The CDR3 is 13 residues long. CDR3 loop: CASRSVGRREQYF. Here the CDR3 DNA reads TGTGCCAGCAGATCCGTGGGGCGTCGGGAGCAGTACTTC.